This T cell receptor (beta chain) comes out of a study of cytomegalovirus exposure and HLA in healthy donors. Germline CDR1 reads SGHDT; CDR2 reads YYEEEE. This CDR3 comprises 16 residues. V was cut by 4 bases and J by 4 bases, with 20 bases left in between. Data came from immunoSEQ multiplex PCR; TCRdb stores just in-frame clones and leaves some out. The sample lists a few hundred thousand clones, around 90% occurring once. Sequencing used PBMCs. The rearrangement uses TRBV5-6 and TRBJ2-5; weak D call: TRBD2 (7 bases). The origin of this receptor is a woman aged 18-29 years in good health and CMV-seronegative. This CDR3 reads CASSPLEGGVGETQYF. CDR3 DNA sequence: TGTGCCAGCAGCCCTCTTGAGGGGGGGGTGGGAGAGACCCAGTACTTC.